This record covers a single T cell receptor beta chain. The antigen is unknown. The CDR3 is 14 residues long. The germline gives CDR1 MNHNS, CDR2 SASEGT. V trimming: 5 bases; J trimming: 3 bases; junction bases outside the gene matches: 4. What was sequenced were expressed TCRB transcripts, since all of the isolated RNA had been reverse transcribed. Clones were read by immunoSEQ multiplex PCR, and TCRdb kept only the in-frame ones, dropping some. The sample lists around 300,000 clones; about 8.5% were seen once. This record comes from a study of beta chain features in type 1 diabetes. General study results and limits: People with Type 1 diabetes carried modestly yet significantly shorter TCRB CDR3s in all four CD4+ subsets.

The clonotype originates from a woman aged 18-29 years in good health. J is TRBJ2-7 and V is TRBV6-1; 10 bases fit TRBD1. Sequencing used central memory CD4+ T cells from blood. The CDR3 sequence: CASSPRDRGYEQYV. In nucleotides, the CDR3 is TGTGCCAGCAGTCCCCGGGACAGGGGCTACGAGCAGTACGTC.